Listed here is a single T cell receptor beta chain. Profiled with immunoSEQ multiplex PCR; TCRdb holds only in-frame clones, not every one. The table includes around 84,000 clones, around 80% detected once. Germline loops: CDR1 SGHDT, CDR2 YYEEEE. The length of the CDR3 is 11 residues. With 4 bases removed from V and 5 bases from J, the gap between germline ends came to 6 bases. The sort gate was single viable CD3+CD4+CD8-CD45RO+ cells for memory CD4+ T cells. The data are from a study of memory CD4+ T cells and cytomegalovirus serostatus. Sequenced sample: memory CD4+ T cells from blood. The receptor was derived from an adult in good health and CMV-seronegative. The V call is TRBV5-6, the J call TRBJ2-5; D gene uncertain. CDR3 residues: CASSVTETQYF. CDR3 sequence (DNA): TGTGCCAGCAGCGTGACGGAGACCCAGTACTTC.